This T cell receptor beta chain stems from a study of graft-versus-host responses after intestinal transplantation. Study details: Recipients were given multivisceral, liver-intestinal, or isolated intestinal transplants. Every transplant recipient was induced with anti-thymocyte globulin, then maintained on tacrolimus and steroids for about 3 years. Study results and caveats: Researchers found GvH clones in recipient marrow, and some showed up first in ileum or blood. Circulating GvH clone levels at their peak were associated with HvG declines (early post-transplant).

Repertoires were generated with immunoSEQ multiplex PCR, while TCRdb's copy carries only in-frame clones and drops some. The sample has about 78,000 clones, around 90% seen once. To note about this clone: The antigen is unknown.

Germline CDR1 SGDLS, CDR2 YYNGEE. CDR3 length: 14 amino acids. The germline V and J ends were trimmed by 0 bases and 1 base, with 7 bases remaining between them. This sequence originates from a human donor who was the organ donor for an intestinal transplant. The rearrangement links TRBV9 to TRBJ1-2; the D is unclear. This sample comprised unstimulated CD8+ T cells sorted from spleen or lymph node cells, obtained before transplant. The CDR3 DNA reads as TGTGCCAGCAGCGTAGGAGCCTATAACTATGGCTACACCTTC. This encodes CASSVGAYNYGYTF.